Here is one T cell receptor (beta chain) with its context. What it binds is unknown. This may be a read error: a much more frequent sequence differs by one nucleotide. This entry comes from a study of blood T cells in healthy people across ages. With each sample, at least 5 micrograms of total RNA were extracted. CDR3 size: 15 residues. In germline, CDR1 is KGHSH, CDR2 LQKENI. V was pared by 8 bases and J by 8 bases, with 22 bases between. Overall study results and limits: Estimates based on one million T cells were treated as lower bounds.

The use of a sample-barcoded 5' primer and a J-beta primer mix characterized a second PCR of roughly 7 to 11 cycles. TCRdb reprocessed the 5' RACE reads via MiXCR and lists one record per CDR3 protein. Among about 670,000 distinct CDR3 sequences, roughly half were seen once, and the ten largest hold about 13%. The V gene is TRBV18, the J gene TRBJ2-1, with D maybe TRBD2 (6 bases). Sequences were obtained from blood. This TCR was sampled from a woman of 80 years or more in good health. CDR3 nucleotides: TGTGCCAGCGATATAGTGGGAGGTTTACACGATGAGCAGTTCTTC. This encodes CASDIVGGLHDEQFF. Full variable domain (outside the CDR3, taken from reference TRBV18 and TRBJ2-1): NAGVMQNPRHLVRRRGQEARLRCSPMKGHSHVYWYRQLPEEGLKFMVYLQKENIIDESGMPKERFSAEFPKEGPSILRIQQVVRGDSAAYFCASDIVGGLHDEQFFGPGTRLTVL.